The sequence of this TCR beta chain was determined in a study of T cell responses to AZD1222 COVID-19 vaccine. Generated by immunoSEQ multiplex PCR, the TCRdb table keeps only in-frame clones and is missing some. The sample shows 120,000 to 150,000 clones, around 86% of them seen only once. The germline gives CDR1 SQVTM, CDR2 ANQGSEA. J gave up 1 base and V 6 bases, and 9 bases lay outside the gene matches. The CDR3 spans 15 residues. Study-wide points: Vaccine-associated CD4 TCRs ranged over spike, dominating at 160-218 and 743-854. Recipients of two AZD1222 doses showed rising Spike-specific TCR breadth and depth. Seropositive status at baseline applied to only five or six AZD1222 recipients.

Of note for this clone: Its specificity is unknown.

This sequence was found in an adult in good health. The chain links TRBV29-1 to TRBJ1-1, with TRBD1 matching 9 bases. This material consisted of peripheral blood, taken on day 0 of MenACWY control vaccination. Here the CDR3 DNA reads TGCAGCGTCCGGGACAGGGATGTTCAGAACACTGAAGCTTTCTTT. This gives the protein CSVRDRDVQNTEAFF.